The 22 T cell receptor beta chains below were found in one sample sequenced in a study of response to subunit inactivated influenza vaccine. One entry per CDR3 protein, called by TCRdb with MiXCR from the RT-PCR reads. The sample has about 190,000 distinct CDR3 sequences; approximately 14% are singletons. This specimen consisted of CD8+ T cells sorted from PBMCs, obtained about 5 days after vaccination. The receptors shown here come from a man aged 50 to 60 who received an inactivated influenza vaccine.

By proportion, this clonotype is medium-sized. V is TRBV7-8 and J is TRBJ2-5; 14 bases match TRBD2. Germline values: CDR1 SGHVS, CDR2 FQNEAQ. V was clipped by 5 bases and J by 3 bases; unmatched bases: 5. The CDR3 is 16 amino acids. CDR3 amino acids: CASSIGTSGRKETQYF. DNA of the CDR3: TGTGCCAGCAGCATCGGGACTAGCGGGAGAAAAGAGACCCAGTACTTC.

This clonotype was seen ten or more times. This chain links TRBV7-9 with TRBJ2-5, with D perhaps TRBD1 (5 bases). CDR3 length: 14 residues. Trimming cost V 5 bases and J 0 bases, with 10 bases left between them. The germline V gene has CDR1 SEHNR and CDR2 FQNEAQ (reference sequence). The CDR3 here is CASSPNRNQETQYF. The CDR3 coding sequence is TGTGCCAGCAGCCCCAACAGGAACCAAGAGACCCAGTACTTC.

This clonotype has more than one count but fewer than ten. The rearrangement links TRBV3-1 to TRBJ2-1; weak D call: TRBD2 (6 bases). V lost 3 bases and J lost 8, with 20 bases in between. Germline assignment: CDR1 LGHDT and CDR2 YNNKEL (reference sequence). The CDR3 length is 16 residues. CDR3 DNA: TGTGCCAGCAGCCAGCGCACTAGCTTGCTTGGCGATGAGCAGTTCTTC. Protein: CASSQRTSLLGDEQFF.

The gene calls are TRBV10-3 and TRBJ2-7; D is ambiguous. The CDR3 totals 14 residues. Germline V gene data show CDR1 as ENHRY and CDR2 as SYGVKD. V lost 5 bases to trimming and J lost 3 bases, with 14 bases between them. The CDR3 sequence: CAISRRNPGYEQYF. The CDR3 nucleotides are TGTGCCATCAGTAGACGTAACCCGGGCTACGAGCAGTACTTC.

This clonotype was picked up a small number of times. The chain uses TRBV27 and TRBJ2-1; 8 bases line up with TRBD2. The CDR3 sequence is 17 residues long. CDR1 is MNHEY and CDR2 is SMNVEV in the germline V gene (reference sequence). Trimming cost V 3 bases and J 4 bases; bases outside gene matches: 11. The CDR3 loop reads CASSFDAGGGTYNEQFF. CDR3 sequence (DNA): TGTGCCAGCAGTTTCGATGCGGGAGGAGGGACTTACAATGAGCAGTTCTTC.

This clonotype was detected many times. V is TRBV11-2 and J is TRBJ2-1; the D gene could be TRBD1 or TRBD2 (5 bases each). The V gene lost 5 bases and the J gene lost 4 bases, with 15 bases spanning the gap. The CDR3 is 15 amino acids. The germline CDR1 and CDR2 sequences are SGHAT and FQNNGV. The CDR3 here is CASSQDTEGYNEQFF. The DNA of the CDR3 is TGTGCCAGCAGCCAAGACACAGAGGGGTACAATGAGCAGTTCTTC.

This clonotype was observed many times. The V and J genes are TRBV29-1 and TRBJ1-3; the D gene is possibly TRBD1 (6 bases). The V and J ends lost 7 bases and 0 bases respectively, with 19 bases between them. The CDR3 sequence is 16 residues long. In germline, CDR1 is SQVTM, CDR2 ANQGSEA. The CDR3 is CSAALGTHISGNTIYF. The DNA of the CDR3 is TGCAGCGCAGCCCTCGGGACACACATCTCTGGAAACACCATATATTTT.

This clonotype was seen a few times. This chain links TRBV12-3 or TRBV12-4 with TRBJ1-2; the D is unclear. The CDR3 runs 14 residues. Trimming removed 3 bases at V and 3 bases at J, with 11 bases between. The chain's CDR3 is CASSFAGLDYGYTF. CDR3 bases: TGTGCCAGCAGTTTTGCGGGATTGGACTATGGCTACACCTTC.

A note on this clonotype: The DNA is left out, because the CDR3 cannot be placed on it with certainty; the CDR3 is given as TCRdb lists it. This rearrangement joins TRBV21-1 to TRBJ2-7; TRBD2, the D gene given by the table, was not confirmed from the DNA. TRBV21-1 is labeled a pseudogene. The CDR3 is made up of 14 amino acids, end residues included. Here the CDR3 reads CASTWGSGSHEQYF.

The V and J genes are TRBV4-3 and TRBJ2-1; tentative D call: TRBD1 (5 bases). The V end lost 1 base, the J end lost 4 bases, and 14 bases lay between the germline ends. Looked up from germline, CDR1 is LGHNA and CDR2 is YSLEER. The CDR3 spans 16 residues. The CDR3 DNA sequence: TGCGCCAGCAGCCAAGCTTGGGAAACAGGTTACAATGAGCAGTTCTTC. Translated: CASSQAWETGYNEQFF.

This clonotype was picked up a small number of times. The V and J genes are TRBV12-3 or TRBV12-4 and TRBJ1-2, with 9 bases aligning to TRBD1. V dropped 5 bases and J dropped 5; count of bases not matched to a gene: 0. This CDR3 is 12 amino acids long. The CDR3 protein is CASSDRGYGYTF. In nucleotides, the CDR3 is TGTGCCAGCAGTGACAGGGGGTATGGCTACACCTTC.

This clonotype has just a few counts. The V gene is TRBV9, the J gene TRBJ2-2; D is undetermined. V dropped 4 bases and J dropped 3 bases, with 22 bases sitting between them. The CDR3 runs to 18 residues. Per the germline V gene, CDR1 is SGDLS and CDR2 is YYNGEE. CDR3 region: CASSRPSRGPVHTGELFF. CDR3 in DNA: TGTGCCAGCAGCAGGCCCTCTCGTGGTCCAGTCCACACCGGGGAGCTGTTTTTT.

The chain has TRBV4-3 and TRBJ1-4, with 9 positions matching TRBD1. Germline CDR1 is LGHNA and CDR2 is YSLEER. This CDR3 is 14 amino acids long. V shed 1 base and J 7 bases; nucleotides not matched to a gene: 1. The CDR3 DNA is TGCGCCAGCAGCCAAGGGACAGGGGTTGAAAAACTGTTTTTT. This sequence encodes CASSQGTGVEKLFF.

Ten or more counts support this clonotype. V is TRBV12-3 or TRBV12-4 and J is TRBJ2-1; TRBD2 agrees at 8 bases. This CDR3 comprises 14 residues. V shed 3 bases and J 7 bases; nucleotides not matched to a gene: 5. The DNA for the CDR3 is TGTGCCAGCAGTTTGGCGGGGGGCTGGAATGAGCAGTTCTTC. Translation: CASSLAGGWNEQFF.

This clonotype has ten or more counts. The rearrangement links TRBV9 to TRBJ1-2, with D hard to call. V was trimmed by 0 bases and J by 2 bases, leaving 11 bases between them. The germline gives CDR1 SGDLS, CDR2 YYNGEE. The CDR3 has 15 residues. The CDR3 region has the DNA TGTGCCAGCAGCGTAGAGGATGTAGGAAACTATGGCTACACCTTC. Translation: CASSVEDVGNYGYTF.

This clonotype was observed a handful of times. The chain joins TRBV6-2 or TRBV6-3 to TRBJ2-2; D is ambiguous. Deletions cut 2 bases from V and 0 bases from J, with 7 bases between. Germline V gene data show CDR1 as MNHEY and CDR2 as SVGEGT. This CDR3 contains 15 residues. The CDR3 loop reads CASSYNRPNTGELFF. CDR3 nucleotide sequence: TGTGCCAGCAGTTACAACAGACCGAACACCGGGGAGCTGTTTTTT.

The sample holds a few counts of this clonotype. The V call is TRBV11-1, the J call TRBJ2-4; unclear D gene. Between the trimmed V and J ends, which lost 5 bases and 3 bases, there was a span of 26 bases. CDR3 length: 19 amino acids. Germline-derived CDR1 and CDR2 are SGHAT and FQDESV (reference sequence). CDR3 in DNA: TGTGCCAGCAGCCCCTATTCTTCTGGTGGCAGGAGAGGCAAAAACATTCAGTACTTC. Residues: CASSPYSSGGRRGKNIQYF.

The chain employs TRBV15 and TRBJ2-5; 10 bases are a match to TRBD2. The CDR3 has 16 amino acids. Germline loops: CDR1 LNHNV, CDR2 YYDKDF (reference sequence). The V and J ends lost 7 bases and 4 bases, in that order; junction bases with no gene match: 12. CDR3 nucleotide sequence: TGTGCCACCACAAGTACCGGGACTAGCGCGATAGAGACCCAGTACTTC. It yields the protein CATTSTGTSAIETQYF.

In this sample, this clonotype turned up a few times. The genes are TRBV19 and TRBJ2-3; weak D call: TRBD2 (6 bases). CDR1 and CDR2 (germline): LNHDA, SQIVND (reference sequence). This CDR3 region has 17 residues. V was shortened by 5 bases and J by 2 bases, with 20 bases between the two germline ends. The CDR3 region is CASSPHPGLTATDTQYF. The CDR3 nucleotides read TGTGCCAGTAGTCCACACCCGGGACTCACTGCCACAGATACGCAGTATTTT.

This clonotype was seen only a few times. This chain uses TRBV4-1 with TRBJ2-2, with a weak D call TRBD1 (5 bases). Germline V gene data show CDR1 as MGHRA and CDR2 as YSYEKL. The V gene lost 5 bases and the J gene lost 6 bases, with 16 bases spanning the gap. The CDR3 runs 15 residues. The DNA of the CDR3 is TGCGCCAGCAGCAGGGGAAAGGGAATGCCCGGGGAGCTGTTTTTT. It codes for CASSRGKGMPGELFF.

CDR3 in amino acids: CSARGDSYEQYF. The CDR3 DNA sequence: TGCAGTGCTAGGGGGGATTCCTACGAGCAGTACTTC. The chain has TRBV20-1 and TRBJ2-7; D is perhaps TRBD1 or TRBD2 (5 bases each). Trimming removed 3 bases at V and 1 base at J, with 7 bases between. This CDR3 has 12 residues. Germline loops: CDR1 DFQATT, CDR2 SNEGSKA (reference sequence).

This clonotype was detected only a few times. CDR3 DNA sequence: TGTGCCAGCAGCTTAGGGTCCGAGTTCCAAGAGACCCAGTACTTC. This gives the protein CASSLGSEFQETQYF. The chain links TRBV11-2 to TRBJ2-5, with no clear D. Germline-derived CDR1 and CDR2 are SGHAT and FQNNGV. The germline V and J ends were trimmed by 1 base and 1 base, with 10 bases remaining between them. The CDR3 is made up of 15 amino acids.